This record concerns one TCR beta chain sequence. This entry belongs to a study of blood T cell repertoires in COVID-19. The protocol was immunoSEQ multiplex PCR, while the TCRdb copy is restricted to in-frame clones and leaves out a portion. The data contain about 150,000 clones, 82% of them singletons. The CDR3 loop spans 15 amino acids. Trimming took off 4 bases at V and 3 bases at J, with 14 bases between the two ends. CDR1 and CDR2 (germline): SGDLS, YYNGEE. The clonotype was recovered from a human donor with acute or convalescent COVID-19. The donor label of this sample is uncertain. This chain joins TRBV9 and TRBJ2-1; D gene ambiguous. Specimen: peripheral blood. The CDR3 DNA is TGTGCCAGCAGCCCCCGGTTAGAGGTCTACAATGAGCAGTTCTTC. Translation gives CASSPRLEVYNEQFF.